Listed here are 25 T cell receptor beta chains from one sample, sequenced in a study of T cells after yellow fever vaccination (dated by TCRdb to 2018 to 2020). Explained via the paper, the treatment or condition label denotes: live attenuated yellow fever vaccine strain. Preparation of the library involved 5' RACE. Sequencing was carried out with an Illumina HiSeq 2500. The raw public reads went through TCRdb reprocessing: fastp at Q25, MiXCR clone calling, in-frame beta chains kept. Every distinct CDR3 protein forms one entry, paired with its most common genes and DNA. The sample table lists around 610,000 distinct CDR3 sequences, about 13% of them with a count of one. Roughly 13% of the sample lies in the top ten. The sample here was PBMCs, taken on the day of the yellow fever booster vaccination. These receptors all come from a man younger than 40 who received the YFV17D yellow fever vaccine.

The chain has TRBV7-2 and TRBJ1-5, with D hard to call. Germline CDR1 SGHTA, CDR2 FQGNSA. CDR3 length: 14 residues. The ends were cut back, 5 bases at V and 0 bases at J, with 8 bases in the middle. The CDR3 region is CASSPRDSNQPQHF. CDR3 bases: TGTGCCAGCAGCCCAAGGGATAGCAATCAGCCCCAGCATTTT.

The V call is TRBV10-3, the J call TRBJ2-2; D gene unclear. This CDR3 region has 11 residues. CDR1 and CDR2 from the germline V gene are ENHRY and SYGVKD. Trimming pared 7 bases from V and 8 bases from J, leaving 8 bases between. The CDR3 sequence: CAITSLGELFF. The CDR3 coding sequence is TGTGCCATCACCTCCTTGGGGGAGCTGTTTTTT.

J is TRBJ2-1 and V is TRBV20-1, with D unresolved. CDR1 and CDR2 (germline): DFQATT, SNEGSKA (reference sequence). The CDR3 extends over 15 amino acids. Trimming cost V 1 base and J 8 bases, with 18 bases left between them. CDR3 DNA sequence: TGCAGTGCTAGAGGGAACGCTGGGTGGATCGATGAGCAGTTCTTC. Translation gives CSARGNAGWIDEQFF.

This clonotype was detected once. V gene TRBV6-1 combines with J gene TRBJ2-1; 9 nucleotides align to TRBD2. This CDR3 contains 19 residues. V shed 6 bases and J 9 bases; nucleotides not matched to a gene: 24. CDR1 MNHNS and CDR2 SASEGT come from the germline V gene. CDR3 coding DNA: TGTGCCAGCAGCCCTACCTCCCCAGGACTAGCGAGAGGGCGTATTGAGCAGTTCTTC. Translated, it gives CASSPTSPGLARGRIEQFF.

The CDR3 region is CASTGTSGNKQFF. The CDR3 DNA is TGTGCCAGCACCGGGACTAGCGGGAACAAGCAGTTCTTC. The V gene is TRBV7-2, the J gene TRBJ2-1; 13 bases are a match to TRBD2. Germline V gene data show CDR1 as SGHTA and CDR2 as FQGNSA. Trimming cost V 7 bases and J 11 bases; bases outside gene matches: 5. CDR3 length: 13 amino acids.

This clonotype was observed a few times. The chain recombines TRBV18 with TRBJ2-5; 7 bases align to TRBD1. Germline assignment: CDR1 KGHSH and CDR2 LQKENI. The ends lost 3 bases at V and 2 bases at J; junction bases unmatched: 6. This CDR3 comprises 15 residues. CDR3 residues: CASSPTGTAQETQYF. The CDR3 DNA reads TGTGCCAGCTCACCTACCGGGACAGCTCAAGAGACCCAGTACTTC.

Many counts were recorded for this clonotype. The genes are TRBV20-1 and TRBJ2-1; the D gene could be TRBD1 or TRBD2 (5 bases each). This CDR3 is 11 amino acids long. The V gene lost 6 bases and the J gene lost 8 bases, with 11 bases spanning the gap. The germline V gene encodes CDR1 DFQATT and CDR2 SNEGSKA (reference sequence). In DNA, the CDR3 is TGCAGTGCCCCCCAGGGAGATGAGCAGTTCTTC. Protein sequence: CSAPQGDEQFF.

This chain connects TRBV6-1 to TRBJ2-7; unclear D gene. Germline-derived CDR1 and CDR2 are MNHNS and SASEGT. V shed 6 bases and J shed 0 bases, with 21 bases lying between them. This CDR3 has 17 residues. The CDR3 nucleotides read TGTGCCAGCAGCCCCGCCGCCCTGACTGGGATCTCCTACGAGCAGTACTTC. This encodes CASSPAALTGISYEQYF.

V gene TRBV30 combines with J gene TRBJ1-1; 7 positions match TRBD1. The V segment lost 3 bases and the J segment 3 bases; nucleotides outside the gene matches: 7. The germline V gene encodes CDR1 GTSNPN and CDR2 SVGIG (reference sequence). The CDR3 contains 14 residues. CDR3 residues: CAWRATGIYTEAFF. The CDR3 DNA is TGTGCCTGGAGAGCGACAGGGATCTACACTGAAGCTTTCTTT.

The V gene is TRBV19, the J gene TRBJ2-5; the match to TRBD1 covers 7 bases. This CDR3 is built from 15 residues. Germline-derived CDR1 and CDR2 are LNHDA and SQIVND (reference sequence). V shed 5 bases and J 1 base; nucleotides not matched to a gene: 7. The CDR3 bases are TGTGCCAGTAGTCGACAGGGCAGGTTCCAAGAGACCCAGTACTTC. Protein product: CASSRQGRFQETQYF.

This clonotype was seen only a few times. The chain is built from TRBV12-3 or TRBV12-4 and TRBJ2-3; 11 bases are shared with TRBD2. V shed 3 bases, J shed 0 bases, and the junction held 14 bases outside the gene matches. This CDR3 spans 20 amino acids. The CDR3 DNA reads TGTGCCAGCAGTTTGGAGGGACTAGCGGCTAACCCGAGCAGCACAGATACGCAGTATTTT. Translating gives CASSLEGLAANPSSTDTQYF.

This chain links TRBV5-1 with TRBJ2-5; TRBD2 might be the D (5 bases). Germline V gene data show CDR1 as SGHRS and CDR2 as YFSETQ. CDR3 length: 14 residues. V was clipped by 0 bases and J by 5 bases, with 11 bases between them. CDR3 region: CASSLESSWETQYF. The CDR3 nucleotides read TGCGCCAGCAGCTTGGAATCTAGCTGGGAGACCCAGTACTTC.

In its sample, this clonotype was seen a few times. The CDR3 is CASSLDSLNTEAFF. The CDR3 DNA reads TGCGCCAGCAGCTTGGACAGCCTGAACACTGAAGCTTTCTTT. The V gene is TRBV5-1, the J gene TRBJ1-1; D is ambiguous. The V and J ends lost 0 bases and 0 bases respectively, with 6 bases between them. The CDR3 is made up of 14 amino acids. CDR1 is SGHRS, CDR2 YFSETQ, per germline. Full variable domain (outside the CDR3, taken from reference TRBV5-1 and TRBJ1-1): KAGVTQTPRYLIKTRGQQVTLSCSPISGHRSVSWYQQTPGQGLQFLFEYFSETQRNKGNFPGRFSGRQFSNSRSEMNVSTLELGDSALYLCASSLDSLNTEAFFGQGTRLTVV.

This clonotype has only a few counts. V and J are TRBV10-2 and TRBJ2-1; TRBD2 might be the D (6 bases). The CDR3 loop spans 14 amino acids. The germline V gene encodes CDR1 WSHSY and CDR2 SAAADI. V lost 5 bases, J lost 7 bases, and 15 bases lay in between. In DNA, the CDR3 is TGCGCCAGCAGTACTCGGGGGAACCTTAATGAGCAGTTCTTC. Its protein is CASSTRGNLNEQFF.

The chain is built from TRBV6-1 and TRBJ2-3; D gene uncertain. CDR1 and CDR2 from the germline V gene are MNHNS and SASEGT. This CDR3 region has 14 residues. The V and J ends lost 7 bases and 5 bases respectively, with 16 bases between them. The CDR3 reads CASTTLPQGDTQYF. CDR3 nucleotide sequence: TGTGCCAGCACAACACTACCCCAAGGAGATACGCAGTATTTT.

This clonotype was seen ten or more times. The chain couples TRBV6-1 to TRBJ2-3; weak D call: TRBD1 (6 bases). The V end was cut by 6 bases, the J end by 1 base, with 11 bases between. This CDR3 is built from 14 residues. In germline, CDR1 is MNHNS, CDR2 SASEGT. Here the CDR3 DNA reads TGTGCCAGCAGCCCAAGACAGGGCACAGATACGCAGTATTTT. Its translation is CASSPRQGTDTQYF.

The chain has TRBV9 and TRBJ2-3; 11 bases are a match to TRBD2. Germline V gene lookup returns CDR1 SGDLS and CDR2 YYNGEE. The CDR3 covers 16 residues. Trimming took 1 base from V and 3 from J; bases not matched to a gene: 4. In DNA, the CDR3 is TGTGCCAGCAGCGTATCATCTAGCGGGAGGACAGATACGCAGTATTTT. Its protein is CASSVSSSGRTDTQYF.

This clonotype was detected a few times. The chain recombines TRBV6-1 with TRBJ1-1; 10 nucleotides align to TRBD1. This CDR3 comprises 15 residues. Trimming cost V 7 bases and J 4 bases; bases outside gene matches: 9. Germline V gene data show CDR1 as MNHNS and CDR2 as SASEGT. CDR3 in amino acids: CASTGQGGLGTEAFF. The CDR3 DNA follows: TGTGCCAGCACCGGACAGGGGGGCTTGGGCACTGAAGCTTTCTTT.

The gene calls are TRBV12-3 or TRBV12-4 and TRBJ1-4, with 7 bases aligning to TRBD1. The CDR3 is 13 residues long. The V segment lost 6 bases and the J segment 10 bases; nucleotides outside the gene matches: 8. Here the CDR3 reads CASSLTGVGKLFF. The CDR3, as DNA: TGTGCCAGCAGCCTCACAGGGGTTGGAAAACTGTTTTTT.

The chain recombines TRBV7-8 with TRBJ2-2; no clear D. The CDR3 contains 17 residues. Trimming took off 0 bases at V and 0 bases at J, with 11 bases between the two ends. From germline, CDR1 is SGHVS and CDR2 FQNEAQ. CDR3 sequence (DNA): TGTGCCAGCAGCTTAGCCGTCGGCAGAGCGAACACCGGGGAGCTGTTTTTT. It yields the protein CASSLAVGRANTGELFF.

CDR3 residues: CASSILRSGPSPDTQYF. The CDR3 DNA follows: TGTGCCAGCAGTATCCTAAGGTCGGGGCCTAGCCCAGATACGCAGTATTTT. The rearrangement uses TRBV6-1 and TRBJ2-3, with D perhaps matching TRBD1 or TRBD2 (5 bases each). V lost 5 bases and J lost 4, with 22 bases in between. Per germline, CDR1 MNHNS and CDR2 SASEGT. The CDR3 is 17 amino acids.

The rearrangement links TRBV15 to TRBJ2-3, with D possibly being TRBD1 or TRBD2 (6 bases each). Trimming cost V 3 bases and J 10 bases, with 17 bases left between them. The germline V gene has CDR1 LNHNV and CDR2 YYDKDF (reference sequence). The CDR3 loop spans 14 amino acids. The CDR3 spells CATSRGGEGPPQYF. The DNA of the CDR3 is TGTGCCACCAGCAGGGGGGGCGAGGGACCCCCGCAGTATTTT.

This sequence joins TRBV3-1 and TRBJ1-2; D is perhaps TRBD1 (5 bases). Trimming cost V 4 bases and J 4 bases, with 13 bases left between them. This CDR3 region has 14 residues. From germline, CDR1 is LGHDT and CDR2 YNNKEL (reference sequence). The CDR3, as DNA: TGTGCCAGCAGCCGTGAGGGACCGGGCTATGGCTACACCTTC. Its protein is CASSREGPGYGYTF.

This clonotype turned up a few times. This sequence joins TRBV6-2 or TRBV6-3 and TRBJ2-7, with 8 bases identical to TRBD2. CDR3 length: 12 residues. The junction had 1 base not matched to a gene; V was cut back by 8 bases and J by 1 base. Looked up from germline, CDR1 is MNHEY and CDR2 is SVGEGT. CDR3 amino acids: CASGLASYEQYF. CDR3 coding DNA: TGTGCCAGCGGACTAGCTTCCTACGAGCAGTACTTC.

This clonotype turned up a few times. The chain carries TRBV29-1 and TRBJ2-7; D remains unclear. CDR1 and CDR2 from the germline V gene are SQVTM and ANQGSEA. The length of the CDR3 is 10 residues. The V end was cut by 4 bases, the J end by 6 bases, with 7 bases between. The CDR3 spells CSVGAGEQYF. The DNA of the CDR3 is TGCAGCGTTGGGGCTGGCGAGCAGTACTTC.